This T cell receptor beta chain was found in a study of blood T cells in healthy people across ages. Study-wide findings and caveats: Fewer expanded clones and more diversity marked long-lived versus aged donors.

This clonotype was found once. Its antigen is unknown. Sample-barcoded 5' priming and a J-beta primer mix drove a second PCR of 7 to 11 cycles. In TCRdb, the 5' RACE reads were re-called with MiXCR into one record per CDR3 protein. The profile shows over 1,500,000 distinct CDR3 sequences, about 49% of them singletons. Germline values: CDR1 LGHDT, CDR2 YNNKEL (reference sequence). Deletions cut 3 bases from V and 4 bases from J, with 16 bases between. This CDR3 is 16 amino acids long. The chain is built from TRBV3-1 and TRBJ2-4, with D uncertain. The TCR was taken from a woman between 35 and 50 years old in good health. The sequenced sample was blood. The DNA of the CDR3 is TGTGCCAGCAGCCATCAGGCAGGTAGGGCAAAAAACATTCAGTACTTC. It codes for CASSHQAGRAKNIQYF.